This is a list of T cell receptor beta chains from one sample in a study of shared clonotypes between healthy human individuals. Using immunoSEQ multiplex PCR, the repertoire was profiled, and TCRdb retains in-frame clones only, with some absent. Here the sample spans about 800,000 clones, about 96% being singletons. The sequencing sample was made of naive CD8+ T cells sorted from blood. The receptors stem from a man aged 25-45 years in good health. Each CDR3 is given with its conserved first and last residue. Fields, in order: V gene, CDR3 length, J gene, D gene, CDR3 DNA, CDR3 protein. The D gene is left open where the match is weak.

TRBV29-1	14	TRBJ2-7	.	TGCAGCGTTGTGACGGGACCCGGTTGGGGGGAGCAGTACTTC	CSVVTGPGWGEQYF
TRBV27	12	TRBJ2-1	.	TGTGCCAGCAGTTTTCCCGGACGGGAGCAGTTCTTC	CASSFPGREQFF
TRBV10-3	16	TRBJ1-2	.	TGTGCCATCAGTGAGACCGACGTTGTCCGAGACTATGGCTACACCTTC	CAISETDVVRDYGYTF
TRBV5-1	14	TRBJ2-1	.	TGCGCCAGCAGCCCGATTCAGGGGCTAAATGAGCAGTTCTTC	CASSPIQGLNEQFF
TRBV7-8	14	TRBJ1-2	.	TGTGCCAGCACCCAGAGTGGGCCTGTCTATGGCTACACCTTC	CASTQSGPVYGYTF
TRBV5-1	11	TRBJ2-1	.	TGCGCCAGCAGCCGTAACAATGAGCAGTTCTTC	CASSRNNEQFF
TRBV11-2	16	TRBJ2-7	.	TGTGCCAGCAGCTTAGAAGCTAACTTAGTGTTCTACGAGCAGTACTTC	CASSLEANLVFYEQYF
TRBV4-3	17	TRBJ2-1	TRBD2	TGCGCCAGCAGCCAAGGGGTGTTAGCGGGAGGTCCTAATGAGCAGTTCTTC	CASSQGVLAGGPNEQFF
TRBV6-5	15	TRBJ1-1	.	TGTGCCAGCAGCCTCGAGCGGGGGCTGGACACTGAAGCTTTCTTT	CASSLERGLDTEAFF
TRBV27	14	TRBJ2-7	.	TGTGCCAGCAGTTATACAGAGGACTCCTACGAGCAGTACTTC	CASSYTEDSYEQYF
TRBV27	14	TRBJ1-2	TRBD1	TGTGCCAGCAGTTCCGGGACAGGGGTCCATGGCTACACCTTC	CASSSGTGVHGYTF
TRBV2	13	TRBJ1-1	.	TGTGCCACAATCCGGGGCCTGAACACTGAAGCTTTCTTT	CATIRGLNTEAFF
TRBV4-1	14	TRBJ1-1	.	TGCGCCAGCAGCCCGGGTCCCATGAACACTGAAGCTTTCTTT	CASSPGPMNTEAFF
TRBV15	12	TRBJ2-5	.	TGTGCCACCAGCAGAGATACAGAGACCCAGTACTTC	CATSRDTETQYF
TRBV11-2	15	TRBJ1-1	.	TGTGCCAGCAGCTTAGTCCGTCAGGAAAGCACTGAAGCTTTCTTT	CASSLVRQESTEAFF
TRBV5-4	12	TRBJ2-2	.	TGTGCCAGCAGTTTCGCCAGCCGGGAGCTGTTTTTT	CASSFASRELFF